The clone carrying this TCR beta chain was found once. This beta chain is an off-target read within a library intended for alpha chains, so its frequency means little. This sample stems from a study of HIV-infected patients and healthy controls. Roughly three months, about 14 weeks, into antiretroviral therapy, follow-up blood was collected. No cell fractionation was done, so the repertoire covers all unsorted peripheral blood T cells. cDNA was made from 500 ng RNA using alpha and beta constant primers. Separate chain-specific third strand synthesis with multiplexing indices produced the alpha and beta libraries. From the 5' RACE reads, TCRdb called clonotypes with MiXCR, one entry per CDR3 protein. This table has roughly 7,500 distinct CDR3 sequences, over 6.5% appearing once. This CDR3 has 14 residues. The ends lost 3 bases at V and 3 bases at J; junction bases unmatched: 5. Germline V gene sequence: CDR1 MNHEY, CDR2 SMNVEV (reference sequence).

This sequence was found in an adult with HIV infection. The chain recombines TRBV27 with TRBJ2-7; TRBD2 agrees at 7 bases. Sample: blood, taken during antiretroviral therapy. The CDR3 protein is CASSLLAGLYEQYF. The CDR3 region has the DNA TGTGCCAGCAGTTTGTTAGCGGGCCTCTACGAGCAGTACTTC.